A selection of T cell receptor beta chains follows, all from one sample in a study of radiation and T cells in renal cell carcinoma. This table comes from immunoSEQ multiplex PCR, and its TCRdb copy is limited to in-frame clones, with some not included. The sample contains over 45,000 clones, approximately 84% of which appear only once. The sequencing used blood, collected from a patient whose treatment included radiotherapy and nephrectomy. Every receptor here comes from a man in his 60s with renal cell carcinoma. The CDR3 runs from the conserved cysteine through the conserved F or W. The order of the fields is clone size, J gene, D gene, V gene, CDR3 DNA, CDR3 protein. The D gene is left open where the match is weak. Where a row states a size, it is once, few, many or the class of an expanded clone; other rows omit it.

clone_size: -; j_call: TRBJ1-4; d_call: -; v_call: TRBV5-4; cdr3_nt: TGTGCCAGCAGCTTGGCCCCGTATGATGGGGGAGAGGAAAAACTGTTTTTT; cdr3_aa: CASSLAPYDGGEEKLFF
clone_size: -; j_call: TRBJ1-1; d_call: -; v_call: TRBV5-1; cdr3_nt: TGCGCCAGCAGCTTGCCCAACCGAAGGGTGCTGAACACTGAAGCTTTCTTT; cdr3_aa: CASSLPNRRVLNTEAFF
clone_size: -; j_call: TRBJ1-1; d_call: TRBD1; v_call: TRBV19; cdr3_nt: TGTGCCAGTAGCATTAATCAGGGACAGCCGCTCACTGAAGCTTTCTTT; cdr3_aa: CASSINQGQPLTEAFF
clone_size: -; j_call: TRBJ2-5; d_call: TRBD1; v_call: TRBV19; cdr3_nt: TGTGCCAGTAGTTTACAGGGGTGGGAGACCCAGTACTTC; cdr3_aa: CASSLQGWETQYF
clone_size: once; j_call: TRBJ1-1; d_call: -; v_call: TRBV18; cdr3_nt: TGTGCCAGCTCACCAGAAAGGGAACCGTTGAACACTGAAGCTTTCTTT; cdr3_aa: CASSPEREPLNTEAFF
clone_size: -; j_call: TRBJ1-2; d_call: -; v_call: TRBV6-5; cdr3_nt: TGTGCCAGCAGTTACTCTCAGGGGCTCAACTATGGCTACACCTTC; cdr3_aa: CASSYSQGLNYGYTF
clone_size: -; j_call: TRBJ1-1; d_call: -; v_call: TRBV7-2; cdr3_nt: TGTGCCAGCAGCTTAGGGGCTGCAGGTCAGACTGAAGCTTTCTTT; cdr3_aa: CASSLGAAGQTEAFF
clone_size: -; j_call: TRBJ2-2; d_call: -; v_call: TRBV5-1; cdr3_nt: TGCGCCAGCAGCTTGGAGGCTAGCGTGAACACCGGGGAGCTGTTTTTT; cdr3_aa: CASSLEASVNTGELFF
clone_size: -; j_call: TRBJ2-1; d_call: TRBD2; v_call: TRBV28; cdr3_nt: TGTGCCAGCAGTTCCTTGGGGCAGCGGGAGTGGGATGAGCAGTTCTTC; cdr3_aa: CASSSLGQREWDEQFF
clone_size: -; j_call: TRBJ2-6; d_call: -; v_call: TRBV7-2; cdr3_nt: TGTGCCAGCAGCCCCTACCGTCCAGGTAGTAACTCTGGGGCCAACGTCCTGACTTTC; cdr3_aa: CASSPYRPGSNSGANVLTF
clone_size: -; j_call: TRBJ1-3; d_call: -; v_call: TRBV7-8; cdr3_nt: TGTGCCAGCAGCTTTGAAGGATACTCTGGAAACACCATATATTTT; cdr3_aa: CASSFEGYSGNTIYF
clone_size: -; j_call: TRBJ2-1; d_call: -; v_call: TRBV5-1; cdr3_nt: TGCGCCAGCAGCTTGTTACTCAATGAGCAGTTCTTC; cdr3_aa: CASSLLLNEQFF
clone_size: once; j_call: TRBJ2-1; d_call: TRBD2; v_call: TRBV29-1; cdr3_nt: TGCAGCGTTGATGGCGGGGGCTCCTACAATGAGCAGTTCTTC; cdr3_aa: CSVDGGGSYNEQFF
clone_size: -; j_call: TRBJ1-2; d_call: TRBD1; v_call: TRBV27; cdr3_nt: TGTGCCAGCAGTTTCGGCAGGGGGCATGGCTACACCTTC; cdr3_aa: CASSFGRGHGYTF
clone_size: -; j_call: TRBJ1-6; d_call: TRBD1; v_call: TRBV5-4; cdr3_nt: TGTGCCAGCAGCCAGGGACAGACCTACTCCTATAATTCACCCCTCCACTTT; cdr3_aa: CASSQGQTYSYNSPLHF
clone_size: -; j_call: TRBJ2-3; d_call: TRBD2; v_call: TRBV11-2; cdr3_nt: TGTGCCAGCAGCCCTGAACTAGCGGGAGATACGCAGTATTTT; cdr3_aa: CASSPELAGDTQYF
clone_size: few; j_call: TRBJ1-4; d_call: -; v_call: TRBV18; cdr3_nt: TGTGCCAGCTCACCACAATTGGGGGACGGAGAAAAACTGTTTTTT; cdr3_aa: CASSPQLGDGEKLFF
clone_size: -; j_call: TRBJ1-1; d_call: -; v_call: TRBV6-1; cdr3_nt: TGTGCCAGCAGTGAACCCGGCCCCATAAAGGCTGGGGCTTTCTTT; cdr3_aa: CASSEPGPIKAGAFF
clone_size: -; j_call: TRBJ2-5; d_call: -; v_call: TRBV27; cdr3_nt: TGTGCCAGCAGTTTCGCGGCCCGGATGGAGACCCAGTACTTC; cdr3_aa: CASSFAARMETQYF
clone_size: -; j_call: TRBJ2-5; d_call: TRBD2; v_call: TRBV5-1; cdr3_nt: TGCGCCAGCTCTTTCCTAGGGACTGGCGGGGGGGCCCCGGAGACCCAGTACTTC; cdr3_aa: CASSFLGTGGGAPETQYF
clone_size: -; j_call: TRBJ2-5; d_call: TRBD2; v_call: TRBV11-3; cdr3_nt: TGTGCCAGCAGCTTAGTTAGCGGGAGGGGCCAAGAGACCCAGTACTTC; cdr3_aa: CASSLVSGRGQETQYF
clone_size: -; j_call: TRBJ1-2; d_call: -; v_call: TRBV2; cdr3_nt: TGTGCCAGCAGTGAGAGGCAACTACTTACTTATGGCTACACCTTC; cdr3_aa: CASSERQLLTYGYTF
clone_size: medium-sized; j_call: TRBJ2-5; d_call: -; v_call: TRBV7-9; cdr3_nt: TGTGCCAGCAGCATGCTTCCTAAGGGGGAGACCCAGTACTTC; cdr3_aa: CASSMLPKGETQYF
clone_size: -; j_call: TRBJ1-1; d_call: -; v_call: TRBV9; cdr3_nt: TGTGCCAGCAGCGTATTTGGGAGGGAAAAAGCTTTCTTT; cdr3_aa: CASSVFGREKAFF
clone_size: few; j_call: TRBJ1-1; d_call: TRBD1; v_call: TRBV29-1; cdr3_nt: TGCAGCGTTGACCCCCAGGGACAGGTTCCTTTCTTT; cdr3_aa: CSVDPQGQVPFF
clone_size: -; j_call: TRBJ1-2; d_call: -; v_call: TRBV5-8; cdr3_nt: TGTGCCAGCAGCTCAGGACTAATCTATGGCTACACCTTC; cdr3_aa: CASSSGLIYGYTF
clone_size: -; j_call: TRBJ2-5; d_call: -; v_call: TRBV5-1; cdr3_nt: TGCGCCAGCAGCTTGGAAGAAAAAGAGACCCAGTACTTC; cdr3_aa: CASSLEEKETQYF
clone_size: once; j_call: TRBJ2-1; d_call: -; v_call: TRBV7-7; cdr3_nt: TGTGCCAGCAGCTTAGCGCCTCCCAGGAGCTCCTACAATGAGCAGTTCTTC; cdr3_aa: CASSLAPPRSSYNEQFF
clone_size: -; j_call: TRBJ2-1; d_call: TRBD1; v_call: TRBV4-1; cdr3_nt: TGCGCCAGCAGCCAACCGCTGGACAGGGGTTACAATGAGCAGTTCTTC; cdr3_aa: CASSQPLDRGYNEQFF
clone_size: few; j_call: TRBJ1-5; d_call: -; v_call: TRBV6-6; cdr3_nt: TGTGCCAGCAGTTACTCTTGGGGCGGCAATCAGCCCCAGCATTTT; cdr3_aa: CASSYSWGGNQPQHF
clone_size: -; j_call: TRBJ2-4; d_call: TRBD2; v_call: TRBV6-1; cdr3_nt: TGTGCCAGCAGTGAAGTTGGGGGACTAGAGGGAAAGGCCAAAAACATTCAGTACTTC; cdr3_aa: CASSEVGGLEGKAKNIQYF